A selection of T cell receptor beta chains follows, all from one sample in a study of cytomegalovirus exposure and HLA in healthy donors. The assay was immunoSEQ multiplex PCR, and TCRdb's table has in-frame clones only and misses some. The data show around 150,000 clones, approximately 80% seen once. Sequencing was carried out using PBMCs. These receptors all come from a boy between 2 and 10 years old in good health and CMV-seronegative. Both conserved end residues are trimmed from each CDR3. The D gene is left open where the match is weak.

v_gene: TRBV19
d_gene: TRBD1
len: 18
CDR3aa: ASSIGAGQGAGSGANVLT

v_gene: TRBV2
d_gene: -
len: 13
CDR3aa: ASMAGQINTDTQY

v_gene: TRBV7-9
d_gene: -
len: 12
CDR3aa: ASSLGLFTGELF

v_gene: TRBV29-1
d_gene: TRBD1
len: 13
CDR3aa: SVGGTGIEAYEQY

v_gene: TRBV23-1
d_gene: TRBD1
len: 15
CDR3aa: ASSHTPPGGTQETQY

v_gene: TRBV5-4
d_gene: -
len: 14
CDR3aa: ASSYARSTRGETQY

v_gene: TRBV7-9
d_gene: TRBD1
len: 12
CDR3aa: ASSPGGVNTEAF

v_gene: TRBV28
d_gene: -
len: 12
CDR3aa: ASSTLRGNNEQF

v_gene: TRBV5-1
d_gene: TRBD1
len: 15
CDR3aa: ASRTTGVHNPYNEQF

v_gene: TRBV30
d_gene: TRBD2
len: 19
CDR3aa: AWTHPTFRRRGNSGANVLT

v_gene: TRBV7-7
d_gene: -
len: 13
CDR3aa: ASSAETRAGETQY

v_gene: TRBV6-6
d_gene: -
len: 13
CDR3aa: ASSYSDRGNTEVF

v_gene: TRBV11-3
d_gene: -
len: 14
CDR3aa: ASSLGNRESQDEQF

v_gene: TRBV10-3
d_gene: TRBD1
len: 11
CDR3aa: ATCGTENTEAF

v_gene: TRBV7-8
d_gene: TRBD1
len: 16
CDR3aa: RGDRDHLNAREWDIQY

v_gene: TRBV25-1
d_gene: TRBD1
len: 12
CDR3aa: ASTPGDRGDIQY

v_gene: TRBV29-1
d_gene: TRBD2
len: 10
CDR3aa: SVGLAAYEQY

v_gene: TRBV10-3
d_gene: -
len: 13
CDR3aa: AISEKSVQQETQY

v_gene: TRBV2
d_gene: -
len: 11
CDR3aa: ASSEETAAEAF

v_gene: TRBV27
d_gene: TRBD1
len: 11
CDR3aa: ASRETGSFGYT

v_gene: TRBV6-1
d_gene: TRBD1
len: 12
CDR3aa: ASSTRDRNSPLH

v_gene: TRBV7-9
d_gene: TRBD2
len: 14
CDR3aa: SSSPQGGRALYEQY

v_gene: TRBV30
d_gene: -
len: 11
CDR3aa: AWSGQGPDGYT

v_gene: TRBV10-3
d_gene: -
len: 13
CDR3aa: AISTGFSGANVLT

v_gene: TRBV10-3
d_gene: -
len: 13
CDR3aa: AISERRGLNTEAF

v_gene: TRBV7-9
d_gene: -
len: 10
CDR3aa: ASSLPTGELF

v_gene: TRBV10-2
d_gene: TRBD1
len: 14
CDR3aa: ASSTSPGQGEEKLF

v_gene: TRBV5-6
d_gene: TRBD1
len: 15
CDR3aa: ASSLDRRVMPGNTIY

v_gene: TRBV4-1
d_gene: -
len: 10
CDR3aa: ASSRTGVEAF

v_gene: TRBV13
d_gene: TRBD1
len: 14
CDR3aa: ASSLSGDRVVETQY

v_gene: TRBV7-9
d_gene: -
len: 13
CDR3aa: ASSPAGRAGYGYT

v_gene: TRBV19
d_gene: -
len: 12
CDR3aa: ASSIFRLNTEAF

v_gene: TRBV25-1
d_gene: TRBD1
len: 11
CDR3aa: ASRGQGYSPLH

v_gene: TRBV19
d_gene: -
len: 12
CDR3aa: ASSISRVSYEQY

v_gene: TRBV6-1
d_gene: -
len: 12
CDR3aa: ASRASGFPIEAF

v_gene: TRBV30
d_gene: -
len: 12
CDR3aa: AWSVGLSAQTQY

v_gene: TRBV14
d_gene: -
len: 14
CDR3aa: ASSQVGGKEIIGYT

v_gene: TRBV7-9
d_gene: TRBD1
len: 14
CDR3aa: ASSPGGIGGIYEQY

v_gene: TRBV7-2
d_gene: -
len: 12
CDR3aa: ASSLDGGDYGYT

v_gene: TRBV4-2
d_gene: -
len: 13
CDR3aa: ASSQDLLGFQGQY

v_gene: TRBV30
d_gene: -
len: 14
CDR3aa: AWNGRGGAVNYGYT

v_gene: TRBV21-1
d_gene: -
len: 6
CDR3aa: LTYEQY

v_gene: TRBV7-9
d_gene: TRBD2
len: 14
CDR3aa: SSSPRLAPSSYEQY

v_gene: TRBV4-2
d_gene: -
len: 15
CDR3aa: ASSQVSETGSYNEQF

v_gene: TRBV19
d_gene: TRBD1
len: 14
CDR3aa: ASSIRGQGNPYEQY

v_gene: TRBV10-3
d_gene: TRBD1
len: 12
CDR3aa: AIPPTGGDEKLF

v_gene: TRBV19
d_gene: -
len: 12
CDR3aa: ASDTGGHSYEQY

v_gene: TRBV5-1
d_gene: TRBD1
len: 11
CDR3aa: ASSGQGATEAF

v_gene: TRBV11-3
d_gene: -
len: 12
CDR3aa: ASSLPGRNTEAF

v_gene: TRBV5-1
d_gene: TRBD1
len: 16
CDR3aa: ASSLGGDRGFQNTEAF

v_gene: TRBV18
d_gene: TRBD1
len: 13
CDR3aa: ASSPRQGLDQPQH

v_gene: TRBV5-1
d_gene: TRBD2
len: 15
CDR3aa: ASSLAGTSDSTDTQY